This T cell receptor beta chain was observed in a study of blood T cell repertoires in COVID-19. TCRdb's table, derived via immunoSEQ multiplex PCR, lists solely in-frame clones and lacks some. The sample lists fewer than 140,000 clones; around 78% were seen once. The length of the CDR3 is 12 residues. V dropped 7 bases and J dropped 4 bases, with 10 bases sitting between them. Germline CDR1 is MNHEY and CDR2 is SVGAGI. The sequenced material came from peripheral blood. V is TRBV6-5 and J is TRBJ1-2; D is possibly TRBD1 (6 bases). The TCR originated in a man at least 80 years old with COVID-19, enrolled during active disease. CDR3 DNA sequence: TGTGCCAGCACAAGACAGGCCTATGGCTACACCTTC. Amino acid sequence: CASTRQAYGYTF.